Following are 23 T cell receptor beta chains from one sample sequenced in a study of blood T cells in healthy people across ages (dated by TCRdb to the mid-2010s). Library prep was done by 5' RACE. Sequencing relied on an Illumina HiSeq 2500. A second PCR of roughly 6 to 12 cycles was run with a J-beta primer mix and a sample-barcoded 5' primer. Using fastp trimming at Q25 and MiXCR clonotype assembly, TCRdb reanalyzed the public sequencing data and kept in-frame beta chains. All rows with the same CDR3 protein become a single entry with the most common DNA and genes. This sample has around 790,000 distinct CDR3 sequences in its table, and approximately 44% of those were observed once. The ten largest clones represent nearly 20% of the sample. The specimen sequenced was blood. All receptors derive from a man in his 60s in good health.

The CDR3 sequence is CAGTGSSEETQYF. The CDR3 coding sequence is TGTGCCGGGACAGGGAGTTCGGAAGAGACCCAGTACTTC. The chain carries TRBV30 and TRBJ2-5; 9 bases match TRBD1. CDR3 size: 13 residues. From germline, CDR1 is GTSNPN and CDR2 SVGIG (reference sequence). V shed 8 bases and J 3 bases; nucleotides not matched to a gene: 7.

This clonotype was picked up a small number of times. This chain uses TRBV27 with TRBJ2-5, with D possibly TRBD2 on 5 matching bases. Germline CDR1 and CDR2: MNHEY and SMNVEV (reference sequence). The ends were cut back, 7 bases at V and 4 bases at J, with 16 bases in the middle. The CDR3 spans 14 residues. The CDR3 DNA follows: TGTGCCAGCACTATTATGATCGGGGTAGAGACCCAGTACTTC. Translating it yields CASTIMIGVETQYF.

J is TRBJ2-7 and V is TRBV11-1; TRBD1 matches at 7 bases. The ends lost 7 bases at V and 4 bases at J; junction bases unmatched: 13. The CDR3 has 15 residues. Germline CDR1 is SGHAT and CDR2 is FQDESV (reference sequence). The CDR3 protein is CASTPHLGQLYEQYF. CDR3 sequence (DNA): TGTGCCAGCACCCCGCATTTGGGACAGCTTTACGAGCAGTACTTC.

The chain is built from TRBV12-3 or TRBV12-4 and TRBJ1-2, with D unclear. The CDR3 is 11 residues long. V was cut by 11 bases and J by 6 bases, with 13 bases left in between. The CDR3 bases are TGTGCCGCCTACTCCATCGATGGCTACACCTTC. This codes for CAAYSIDGYTF.

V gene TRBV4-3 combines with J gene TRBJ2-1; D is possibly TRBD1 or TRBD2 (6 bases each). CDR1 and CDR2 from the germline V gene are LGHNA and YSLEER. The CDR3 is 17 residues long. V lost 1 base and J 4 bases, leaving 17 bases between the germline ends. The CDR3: CASSQADPGAGYNEQFF. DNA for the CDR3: TGCGCCAGCAGCCAAGCTGATCCGGGGGCGGGTTACAATGAGCAGTTCTTC.

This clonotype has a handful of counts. In DNA, the CDR3 is TGTGCCAGCTCACAACAGAATCAAGAGACCCAGTACTTC. This translates into CASSQQNQETQYF. The rearrangement uses TRBV18 and TRBJ2-5; D remains unclear. The V gene lost 4 bases and the J gene lost 2 bases, with 8 bases spanning the gap. The CDR3 runs to 13 residues. The germline gives CDR1 KGHSH, CDR2 LQKENI.

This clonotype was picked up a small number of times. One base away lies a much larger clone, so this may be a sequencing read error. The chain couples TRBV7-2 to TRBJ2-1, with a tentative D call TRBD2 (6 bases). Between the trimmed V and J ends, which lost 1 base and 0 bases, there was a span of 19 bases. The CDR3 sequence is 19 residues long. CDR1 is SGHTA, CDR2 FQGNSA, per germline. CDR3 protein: CASSLVLAVGISSYNEQFF. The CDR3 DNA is TGTGCCAGCAGCTTAGTCTTAGCGGTGGGTATCAGCTCCTACAATGAGCAGTTCTTC.

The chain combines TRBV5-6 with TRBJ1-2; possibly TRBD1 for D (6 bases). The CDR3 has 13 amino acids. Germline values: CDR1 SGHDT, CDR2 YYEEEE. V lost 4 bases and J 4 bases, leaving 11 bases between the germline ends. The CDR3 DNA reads TGTGCCAGCAGCCAGAAGGACAGCTATGGCTACACCTTC. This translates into CASSQKDSYGYTF.

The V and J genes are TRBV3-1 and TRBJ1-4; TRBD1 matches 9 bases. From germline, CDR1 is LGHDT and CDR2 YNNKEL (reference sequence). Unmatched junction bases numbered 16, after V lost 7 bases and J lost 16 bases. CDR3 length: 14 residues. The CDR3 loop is CASKGTGIEGVEFF. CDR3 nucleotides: TGTGCCAGCAAGGGGACAGGGATTGAAGGTGTGGAGTTTTTT.

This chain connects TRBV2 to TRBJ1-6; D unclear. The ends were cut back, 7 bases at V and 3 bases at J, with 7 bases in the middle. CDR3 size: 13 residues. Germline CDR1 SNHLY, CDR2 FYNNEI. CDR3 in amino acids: CASIDSYNSPLHF. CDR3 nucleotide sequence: TGTGCCAGCATCGATAGCTATAATTCACCCCTCCACTTT.

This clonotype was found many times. CDR3 nucleotides: TGTGCCAGTAAAGGGGCCGGGGAGCTGTTTTTT. This sequence encodes CASKGAGELFF. This chain connects TRBV12-3 or TRBV12-4 to TRBJ2-2; possibly TRBD1 for D (5 bases). This CDR3 has 11 residues. Between the trimmed V and J ends, which lost 9 bases and 6 bases, there was a span of 8 bases.

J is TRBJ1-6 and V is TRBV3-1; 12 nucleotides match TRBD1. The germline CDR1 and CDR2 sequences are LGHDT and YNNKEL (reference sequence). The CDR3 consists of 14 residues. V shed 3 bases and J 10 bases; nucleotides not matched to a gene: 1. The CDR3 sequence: CASSQGQGASPLHF. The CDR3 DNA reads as TGTGCCAGCAGCCAGGGACAGGGGGCCTCACCCCTCCACTTT.

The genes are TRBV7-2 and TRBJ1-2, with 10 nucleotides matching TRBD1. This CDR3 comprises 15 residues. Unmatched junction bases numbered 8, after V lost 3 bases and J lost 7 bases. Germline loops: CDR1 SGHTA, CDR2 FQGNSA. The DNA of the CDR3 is TGTGCCAGCAGCTTCGCTCTCGACAGGGGGCGTGGCTACACCTTC. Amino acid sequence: CASSFALDRGRGYTF.

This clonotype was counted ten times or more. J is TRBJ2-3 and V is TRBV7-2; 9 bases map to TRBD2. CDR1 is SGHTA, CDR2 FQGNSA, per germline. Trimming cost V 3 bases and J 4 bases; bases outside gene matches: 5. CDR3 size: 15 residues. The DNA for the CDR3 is TGTGCCAGCAGCTTTTCTAGCGGGGTCGCAGATACGCAGTATTTT. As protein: CASSFSSGVADTQYF.

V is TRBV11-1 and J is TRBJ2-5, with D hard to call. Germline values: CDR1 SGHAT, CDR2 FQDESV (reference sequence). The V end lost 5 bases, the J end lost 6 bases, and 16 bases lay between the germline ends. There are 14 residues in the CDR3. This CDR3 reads CASSTTALGKTQYF. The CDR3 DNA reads TGTGCCAGCAGCACAACAGCTTTGGGAAAGACCCAGTACTTC.

CDR3 in DNA: TGTGCCAGCGCCCAGAGGAAATACGAGCAGTACTTC. Protein product: CASAQRKYEQYF. The V and J genes are TRBV12-3 or TRBV12-4 and TRBJ2-7; no clear D. The CDR3 is 12 residues long. Trimming shortened V by 8 bases and J by 4 bases, and 12 bases separated the two germline ends.

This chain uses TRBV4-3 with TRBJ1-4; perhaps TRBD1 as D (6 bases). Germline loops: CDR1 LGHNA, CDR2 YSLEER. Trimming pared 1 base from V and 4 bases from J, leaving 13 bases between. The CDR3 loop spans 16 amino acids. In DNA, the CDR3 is TGCGCCAGCAGCCAAGGTTTAAGGGGGAATAATGAAAAACTGTTTTTT. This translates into CASSQGLRGNNEKLFF.

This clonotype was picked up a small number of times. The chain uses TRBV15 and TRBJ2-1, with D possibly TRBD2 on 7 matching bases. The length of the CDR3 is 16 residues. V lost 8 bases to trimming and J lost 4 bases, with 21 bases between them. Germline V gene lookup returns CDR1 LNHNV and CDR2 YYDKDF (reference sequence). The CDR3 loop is CATAKAKGEGYNEQFF. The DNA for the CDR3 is TGTGCCACCGCCAAGGCAAAGGGGGAGGGTTACAATGAGCAGTTCTTC. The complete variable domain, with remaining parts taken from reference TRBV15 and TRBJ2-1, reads DAMVIQNPRYQVTQFGKPVTLSCSQTLNHNVMYWYQQKSSQAPKLLFHYYDKDFNNEADTPDNFQSRRPNTSFCFLDIRSPGLGDTAMYLCATAKAKGEGYNEQFFGPGTRLTVL.

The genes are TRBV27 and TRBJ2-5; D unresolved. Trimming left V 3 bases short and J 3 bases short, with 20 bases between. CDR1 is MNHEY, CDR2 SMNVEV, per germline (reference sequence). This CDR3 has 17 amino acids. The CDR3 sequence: CASSLIPPRFGEETQYF. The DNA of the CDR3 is TGTGCCAGCAGTTTGATCCCACCCAGGTTCGGTGAAGAGACCCAGTACTTC.

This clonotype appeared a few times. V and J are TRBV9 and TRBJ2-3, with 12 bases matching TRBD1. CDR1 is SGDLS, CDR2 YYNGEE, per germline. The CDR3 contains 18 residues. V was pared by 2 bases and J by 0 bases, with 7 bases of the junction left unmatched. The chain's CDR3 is CASSVTGTGGISTDTQYF. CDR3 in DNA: TGTGCCAGCAGCGTCACCGGGACAGGGGGCATTAGCACAGATACGCAGTATTTT.

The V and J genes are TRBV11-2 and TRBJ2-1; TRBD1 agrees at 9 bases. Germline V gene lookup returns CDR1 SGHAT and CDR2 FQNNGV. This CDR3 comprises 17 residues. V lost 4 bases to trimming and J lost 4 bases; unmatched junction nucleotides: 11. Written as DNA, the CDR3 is TGTGCCAGCAGCTCCGCAATCAACAGGGGGCGATACAATGAGCAGTTCTTC. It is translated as CASSSAINRGRYNEQFF.

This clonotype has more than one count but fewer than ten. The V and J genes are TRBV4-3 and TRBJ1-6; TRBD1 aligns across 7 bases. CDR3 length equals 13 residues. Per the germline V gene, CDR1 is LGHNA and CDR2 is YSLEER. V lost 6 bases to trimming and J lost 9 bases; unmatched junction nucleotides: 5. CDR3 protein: CASREQGGSPLHF. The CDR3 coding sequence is TGCGCCAGCAGAGAGCAGGGGGGTTCACCCCTCCACTTT.

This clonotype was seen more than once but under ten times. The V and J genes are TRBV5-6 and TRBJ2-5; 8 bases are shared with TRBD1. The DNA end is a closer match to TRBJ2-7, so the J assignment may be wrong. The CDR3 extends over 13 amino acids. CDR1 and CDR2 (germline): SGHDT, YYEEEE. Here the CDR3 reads CASKSGQGREQYF. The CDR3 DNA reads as TGTGCCAGCAAATCCGGACAGGGCCGCGAGCAGTACTTC.